This is a list of T cell receptor beta chains from one sample in a study of cytomegalovirus exposure and HLA in healthy donors. Sequencing was performed with immunoSEQ multiplex PCR; in TCRdb, only in-frame clones are kept and a portion is missing. The sample contains 65,000 to 75,000 clones, under 96% of which appear only once. The sequenced sample consisted of PBMCs. These receptors originate from a woman aged 18-35 years in good health and CMV-seropositive. The CDR3 runs from the conserved cysteine through the conserved F or W. A D gene is named only where the DNA matches it firmly. Rows may omit the clone size; those that give it use once, few, many or a size class.

j_call,clone_size,d_call,v_call,cdr3_nt,cdr3_aa
TRBJ1-5,NA,NA,TRBV18,TGTGCCAGCTCACCACGAGGCACCCATAGCAATCAGCCCCAGCATTTT,CASSPRGTHSNQPQHF
TRBJ2-2,NA,NA,TRBV7-3,TGTGCCAGCAGCTTGGGCGGGGACGGGGAGCTGTTTTTT,CASSLGGDGELFF
TRBJ2-2,NA,TRBD2,TRBV4-1,TGCGCCAGCAGCGAGCGGGAGTTGGGGACCGGGGAGCTGTTTTTT,CASSERELGTGELFF
TRBJ2-3,once,TRBD2,TRBV4-2,TGTGCCAGCAGCCAAGATCTCAGCGGGAGGGCCCTCGGGGATACGCAGTATTTT,CASSQDLSGRALGDTQYF
TRBJ2-7,NA,NA,TRBV15,TGTGCCACCAGCGGTCCACAGGGATACGAGCAGTACTTC,CATSGPQGYEQYF
TRBJ1-1,NA,TRBD1,TRBV19,TGTGCCAGTAGTAGATGGACAGGGGTGAGCACTGAAGCTTTCTTT,CASSRWTGVSTEAFF
TRBJ1-2,NA,TRBD1,TRBV27,TGTGCCAGCAGTTTAGGGGTCTGGGACAGGGTACTTCGTAACTATGGCTACACCTTC,CASSLGVWDRVLRNYGYTF
TRBJ2-1,NA,TRBD2,TRBV13,TGTGCCAGCAGCTTAGGCGCGCTTTTTGCGCGCGCGGGACTAGCGGGAGGGCGGGGTGAGCAGTTCTTC,CASSLGALFARAGLAGGRGEQFF
TRBJ2-5,NA,TRBD2,TRBV10-3,TGTGCCATCAGTGCGGGACTAGCGTACACTCAGGAGACCCAGTACTTC,CAISAGLAYTQETQYF
TRBJ2-7,NA,TRBD2,TRBV7-9,TGTGCCAGCAGCTTAGTAGCGGGAGTAAAAGAGCAGTACTTC,CASSLVAGVKEQYF
TRBJ2-1,NA,TRBD1,TRBV7-2,TGTGCCAGCAGCTTGGACAGGGGGCACTACAATGAGCAGTTCTTC,CASSLDRGHYNEQFF
TRBJ2-5,NA,NA,TRBV6-5,TGTGCCAGCAGTTCTAGCCCGGGGACCCAGTACTTC,CASSSSPGTQYF
TRBJ1-1,NA,TRBD1,TRBV28,TGTGCCAGCAGTATGACCGGGACAGGGGTCAACACTGAAGCTTTCTTT,CASSMTGTGVNTEAFF
TRBJ2-7,NA,TRBD2,TRBV7-6,TGTGCCAGCAGTTCTAAGGGGACTAGCTCCCGAACCCACTACGAGCAGTACTTC,CASSSKGTSSRTHYEQYF
TRBJ1-5,NA,NA,TRBV6-1,TGTGCCAGCAGTGAAGCGCTCTTAGGGTACTTGGGGCAGCAGCATTTT,CASSEALLGYLGQQHF
TRBJ1-1,NA,TRBD1,TRBV5-6,TGTGCCAGCAGCACAACAGGGGTGGGCTTCGCTGAAGCTTTCTTT,CASSTTGVGFAEAFF
TRBJ2-3,NA,NA,TRBV4-3,TGCGCCAGCAGCCAAGGGGCACGATCTAGCACAGATACGCAGTATTTT,CASSQGARSSTDTQYF
TRBJ2-7,NA,TRBD2,TRBV4-1,TGCGCCAGCAGCCAAGATCCAGGAGTAGCGGGAGGGCCGCTTCTACACGAGCAGTACTTC,CASSQDPGVAGGPLLHEQYF
TRBJ2-1,NA,TRBD2,TRBV7-2,TGTGCCAGCAGCTTACTGTTAGGACTAGCGGGAGTTGGCTACAATGAGCAGTTCTTC,CASSLLLGLAGVGYNEQFF
TRBJ2-3,NA,TRBD1,TRBV15,TGTGCCACCAGCAGAGCGGACAGGGGAGGTTCAGATACGCAGTATTTT,CATSRADRGGSDTQYF
TRBJ2-7,NA,NA,TRBV30,TGTGCCTGGAGACTAGCTTTTTCCTACGAGCAGTACTTC,CAWRLAFSYEQYF
TRBJ2-7,NA,NA,TRBV7-8,TGTGCCAGCAGCTTAGTTGAGGGATCGGGTTACGAGCAGTACTTC,CASSLVEGSGYEQYF
TRBJ1-2,NA,TRBD1,TRBV2,TGTGCCAGCAGTGAAGTCGGGACAGGGAAAGCTAACTATGGCTACACCTTC,CASSEVGTGKANYGYTF
TRBJ1-4,NA,TRBD1,TRBV18,TGTGCCAGCTCGCCCGGGACAGCGAATGAAAAACTGTTTTTT,CASSPGTANEKLFF
TRBJ2-7,NA,TRBD2,TRBV7-2,TGTGCCAGCAGCGGGGGGGGACTAGCGGGAGGGCTATCGGGAGAGCAGTACTTC,CASSGGGLAGGLSGEQYF
TRBJ2-2,NA,NA,TRBV27,TGTGCCAGCAGCCCCAGGGGTTTCGGGGAGCTGTTTTTT,CASSPRGFGELFF
TRBJ2-1,NA,TRBD2,TRBV19,TGTGCCACTCAAGCGGGAGGGGGCTACAATGAGCAGTTCTTC,CATQAGGGYNEQFF
TRBJ2-7,NA,NA,TRBV5-1,TGCGCCAGCAGCCCCGGGAGCGTGTTTAATGAGCAGTACTTC,CASSPGSVFNEQYF